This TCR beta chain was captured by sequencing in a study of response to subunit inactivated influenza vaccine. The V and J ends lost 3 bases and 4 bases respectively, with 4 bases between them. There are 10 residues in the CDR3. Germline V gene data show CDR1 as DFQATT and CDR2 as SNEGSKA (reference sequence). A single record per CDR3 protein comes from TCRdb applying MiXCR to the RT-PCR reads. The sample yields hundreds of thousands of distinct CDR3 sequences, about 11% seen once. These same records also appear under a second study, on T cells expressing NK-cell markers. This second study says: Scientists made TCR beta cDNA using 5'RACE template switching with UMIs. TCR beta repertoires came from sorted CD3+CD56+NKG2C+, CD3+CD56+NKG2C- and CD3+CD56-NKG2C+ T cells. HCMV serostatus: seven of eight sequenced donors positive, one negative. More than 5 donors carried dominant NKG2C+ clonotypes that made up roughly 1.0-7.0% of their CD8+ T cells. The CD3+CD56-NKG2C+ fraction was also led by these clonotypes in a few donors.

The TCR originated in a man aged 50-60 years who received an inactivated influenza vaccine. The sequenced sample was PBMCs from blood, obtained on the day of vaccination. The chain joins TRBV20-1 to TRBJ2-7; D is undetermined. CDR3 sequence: CSARLYEQYF. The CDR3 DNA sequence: TGCAGTGCTAGGTTGTACGAGCAGTACTTC.